The clone carrying this T cell receptor (beta chain) was seen a single time. The protocol was immunoSEQ multiplex PCR, while the TCRdb copy is restricted to in-frame clones and leaves out a portion. The sample contains about a thousand clones, over 75% of which appear only once. These data originate in a study of brain metastases from non-small cell lung cancer. This CDR3 has 14 residues. Germline CDR1 reads MNHEY; CDR2 reads SMNVEV (reference sequence). Between the trimmed V and J ends, which lost 2 bases and 8 bases, there was a span of 12 bases. The TCR sequence derives from a donor at least 40 years old with non-small cell lung cancer. Material: tumor-adjacent normal tissue. V usage is TRBV27 and J usage is TRBJ1-4; no definite D call. CDR3 protein: CASSLVPLGEKLFF. In nucleotides, the CDR3 is TGTGCCAGCAGTTTAGTCCCCTTGGGGGAAAAACTGTTTTTT.